These 29 T cell receptor beta chains were sequenced from one sample in a study of radiation and T cells in renal cell carcinoma. Measured with immunoSEQ multiplex PCR; TCRdb has only the in-frame clones, and not every one. This table holds approximately 86,000 clones, over 80% found once. The time point is: blood 4 weeks post-SBRT, at nephrectomy. The treatment here: 15 Gy SBRT to primary tumor, nephrectomy 4 weeks later. The sequenced sample was blood, obtained from a patient whose treatment included radiotherapy and nephrectomy. All receptors derive from a man in his fifties or sixties with renal cell carcinoma.

Remarks on this clone: This sample includes further DNA sequences coding for the same CDR3. CDR3 sequence reads: CASRTGAYGYTF. In DNA, the CDR3 is TGTGCCAGCAGGACAGGGGCTTATGGCTACACCTTC. The chain is built from TRBV27 and TRBJ1-2, with 8 nucleotides matching TRBD1. This CDR3 is built from 12 residues. The trim removed 6 bases at V and 5 bases at J, leaving 2 bases unmatched. Germline V gene data show CDR1 as MNHEY and CDR2 as SMNVEV (reference sequence).

V is TRBV5-8 and J is TRBJ2-1, with 7 nucleotides matching TRBD1. CDR1 and CDR2 (germline): SGHTS, YDEGEE. Germline trimming cut 1 base from V and 7 bases from J; bases unmatched to any gene: 11. The CDR3 consists of 16 residues. The CDR3 protein is CASSLFSGQVGNEQFF. The CDR3 DNA reads as TGTGCCAGCAGCTTGTTTTCAGGACAGGTGGGGAATGAGCAGTTCTTC.

J is TRBJ2-7 and V is TRBV7-6; 12 bases are shared with TRBD1. The CDR3 is made up of 15 amino acids. Germline CDR1 reads SGHVS; CDR2 reads FNYEAQ. J was trimmed by 6 bases and V by 0 bases; bases with no gene match: 3. Written as DNA, the CDR3 is TGTGCCAGCAGCTTAGCCGGGACAGGGGGCGCCGAGCAGTACTTC. Its translation is CASSLAGTGGAEQYF.

V is TRBV4-2 and J is TRBJ2-5; 9 bases line up with TRBD2. J lost 1 base, V lost 3 bases, and 6 bases had no gene match. Germline CDR1 LGHNA, CDR2 YNFKEQ. The CDR3 has 16 amino acids. CDR3 sequence: CASSQSLAGRQETQYF. The DNA of the CDR3 is TGTGCCAGCAGCCAGAGCCTAGCGGGGCGCCAAGAGACCCAGTACTTC.

The rearrangement uses TRBV6-1 and TRBJ1-2; TRBD1 agrees at 8 bases. This CDR3 spans 14 amino acids. The germline V gene encodes CDR1 MNHNS and CDR2 SASEGT. Trimming cost V 2 bases and J 7 bases; bases outside gene matches: 6. The CDR3 loop is CASSELTGGGGYTF. For the CDR3, the DNA is TGTGCCAGCAGTGAACTTACAGGGGGTGGTGGCTACACCTTC.

This clone has only a few counts. This CDR3 is CAWSVQSASEAFF. For the CDR3, the DNA is TGTGCCTGGAGTGTACAAAGCGCTTCTGAAGCTTTCTTT. The chain couples TRBV30 to TRBJ1-1; D is unclear. Trimming took 0 bases from V and 6 from J, leaving 11 bases between them. Germline V lookup: CDR1 GTSNPN, CDR2 SVGIG (reference sequence). The CDR3 totals 13 residues.

This chain connects TRBV5-1 to TRBJ2-7, with 9 bases lining up with TRBD1. The length of the CDR3 is 16 residues. The ends lost 8 bases at V and 0 bases at J; junction bases unmatched: 12. CDR1 is SGHRS, CDR2 YFSETQ, per germline. The CDR3 protein is CASSGTGTPSSYEQYF. CDR3 bases: TGCGCCAGTTCCGGGACAGGGACCCCGAGCTCCTACGAGCAGTACTTC.

The chain is built from TRBV4-3 and TRBJ2-7, with TRBD2 as a possible D gene (7 bases). This CDR3 is built from 17 residues. Trimming took 0 bases from V and 1 from J, leaving 16 bases between them. Germline V gene lookup returns CDR1 LGHNA and CDR2 YSLEER. In DNA, the CDR3 is TGCGCCAGCAGCCAAGATATAAGGGGGGGCCGGTCCTACGAGCAGTACTTC. Encoded protein: CASSQDIRGGRSYEQYF.

The chain combines TRBV29-1 with TRBJ1-5, with TRBD1 matching 9 bases. The germline V gene has CDR1 SQVTM and CDR2 ANQGSEA. With 6 bases clipped from V and 7 bases from J, the junction kept 10 bases outside the gene matches. CDR3 length equals 14 residues. CDR3 DNA sequence: TGCAGCGTCTCCGGGACAGGGCAGGAGCAGCCCCAGCATTTT. Protein sequence: CSVSGTGQEQPQHF. The entire variable domain, with the rest obtained from reference TRBV29-1 and TRBJ1-5, is as follows: SAVISQKPSRDICQRGTSLTIQCQVDSQVTMMFWYRQQPGQSLTLIATANQGSEATYESGFVIDKFPISRPNLTFSTLTVSNMSPEDSSIYLCSVSGTGQEQPQHFGDGTRLSIL.

This clone was counted between two and nine times. The V call is TRBV18, the J call TRBJ1-1; TRBD1 is a possible D gene (5 bases). Germline CDR1 reads KGHSH; CDR2 reads LQKENI. Trimming took off 0 bases at V and 1 base at J, with 12 bases between the two ends. This CDR3 is built from 16 residues. CDR3 sequence (DNA): TGTGCCAGCTCACCACCGTTAGGGACCTCGAACACTGAAGCTTTCTTT. Translating gives CASSPPLGTSNTEAFF.

This rearrangement joins TRBV5-1 to TRBJ2-7, with TRBD1 identical over 10 bases. Germline assignment: CDR1 SGHRS and CDR2 YFSETQ. The V and J ends lost 4 bases and 5 bases, in that order; junction bases with no gene match: 6. The CDR3 has 14 residues. CDR3 sequence (DNA): TGCGCCAGCAGCGACGGGACAGGGGTGGACGAGCAGTACTTC. It specifies CASSDGTGVDEQYF.

By share, this clone counts as medium-sized. This sequence joins TRBV27 and TRBJ2-1, with 7 bases fitting TRBD2. The V gene's germline CDR1 is MNHEY and CDR2 SMNVEV (reference sequence). J lost 8 bases, V lost 3 bases, and 4 bases had no gene match. The CDR3 totals 13 residues. CDR3 protein: CASSFGGRDEQFF. The CDR3 coding sequence is TGTGCCAGCAGTTTCGGAGGGAGGGATGAGCAGTTCTTC.

This rearrangement joins TRBV5-1 to TRBJ2-3; unclear D gene. Germline CDR1 SGHRS, CDR2 YFSETQ. Trimming shortened V by 1 base and J by 5 bases, and 8 bases separated the two germline ends. The CDR3 sequence is 13 residues long. The CDR3 reads CASSLNFGDTQYF. The CDR3 coding sequence is TGCGCCAGCAGCTTGAACTTTGGAGATACGCAGTATTTT.

This clone was detected only once. The V gene is TRBV5-1, the J gene TRBJ2-1, with 10 bases identical to TRBD2. This CDR3 is 16 amino acids long. The trim removed 4 bases at V and 2 bases at J, leaving 6 bases unmatched. CDR1 is SGHRS and CDR2 is YFSETQ in the germline V gene. The CDR3 sequence is CASSPQAGGTYNEQFF. The CDR3 bases are TGCGCCAGCAGCCCTCAAGCGGGGGGGACCTACAATGAGCAGTTCTTC.

The chain couples TRBV11-2 to TRBJ1-3, with D unclear. The CDR3 runs 16 residues. Trimming took off 1 base at V and 0 bases at J, with 10 bases between the two ends. Germline V gene lookup returns CDR1 SGHAT and CDR2 FQNNGV. The CDR3 spells CASSLAYASSGNTIYF. The CDR3 DNA reads TGTGCCAGCAGCTTAGCGTATGCCAGCTCTGGAAACACCATATATTTT.

CDR3 in amino acids: CASSSQQDQPQHF. CDR3 in DNA: TGTGCCAGCAGCTCACAACAGGATCAGCCCCAGCATTTT. The rearrangement joins TRBV7-2 to TRBJ1-5; maybe TRBD1 (5 bases). V gave up 4 bases and J gave up 5 bases, with 9 bases separating them. The CDR3 consists of 13 residues. Per germline, CDR1 SGHTA and CDR2 FQGNSA.

V usage is TRBV11-3 and J usage is TRBJ2-1; D unresolved. Germline CDR1 reads SGHNT; CDR2 reads YENEEA. Trimming took off 5 bases at V and 3 bases at J, with 5 bases between the two ends. The CDR3 runs to 12 residues. The CDR3 reads CASSVSYNEQFF. The CDR3 region has the DNA TGTGCCAGCAGCGTTAGCTACAATGAGCAGTTCTTC.

Only a few counts were recorded for this clone. This chain joins TRBV5-1 and TRBJ1-1, with a tentative D call TRBD1 (6 bases). Trimming removed 2 bases at V and 1 base at J, with 9 bases between. Germline V gene lookup returns CDR1 SGHRS and CDR2 YFSETQ. The CDR3 extends over 14 amino acids. DNA for the CDR3: TGCGCCAGCAGCTTCTACAGGGCGAACACTGAAGCTTTCTTT. Encoded protein: CASSFYRANTEAFF.

The chain recombines TRBV5-4 with TRBJ1-1; D perhaps matches TRBD1 (6 bases). Germline loops: CDR1 SGHNT, CDR2 YYREEE (reference sequence). Trimming shortened V by 2 bases and J by 2 bases, and 10 bases separated the two germline ends. The CDR3 is 14 amino acids. The CDR3 region has the DNA TGTGCCAGCAGCTTTGGACAGAAAAACACTGAAGCTTTCTTT. Translated: CASSFGQKNTEAFF.

This clone was detected only once. Relative to the germline gene, one junction end is altered; a read error may explain this. J is TRBJ1-3 and V is TRBV6-1; a weak D match, TRBD1 (6 bases). The V gene's germline CDR1 is MNHNS and CDR2 SASEGT. The CDR3 sequence is 16 residues long. The CDR3 reads CASSEGGSGSGNTIYF. In DNA, the CDR3 is TGTGCCAGCAGCGAAGGGGGGTCCGGCTCTGGAAACACCATATATTTT.

V gene TRBV10-3 combines with J gene TRBJ2-7, with 8 nucleotides matching TRBD1. With V trimmed by 6 bases and J by 2 bases, 9 bases remained unmatched. The CDR3 runs to 15 residues. Germline-derived CDR1 and CDR2 are ENHRY and SYGVKD. In DNA, the CDR3 is TGTGCCATCAGGGGGGGACAGGAGACAACCTACGAGCAGTACTTC. Protein product: CAIRGGQETTYEQYF.

This clone occurred once. The chain's CDR3 is CASSAGSGQGRPQHF. CDR3 DNA sequence: TGTGCCAGCAGCGCCGGGTCGGGGCAGGGACGGCCCCAGCATTTT. This rearrangement joins TRBV7-2 to TRBJ1-5; D perhaps matches TRBD1 (5 bases). V lost 5 bases to trimming and J lost 9 bases, with 20 bases between them. The CDR3 spans 15 residues. In germline, CDR1 is SGHTA, CDR2 FQGNSA.

The chain employs TRBV9 and TRBJ2-2, with 11 bases aligning to TRBD2. Germline CDR1 is SGDLS and CDR2 is YYNGEE. Germline trimming cut 3 bases from V and 6 bases from J; bases unmatched to any gene: 4. This CDR3 is built from 15 residues. CDR3 amino acids: CASSDSGGASGELFF. CDR3 coding DNA: TGTGCCAGCAGCGATAGCGGGGGGGCCTCCGGGGAGCTGTTTTTT.

In this sample, this clone turned up a few times. The chain employs TRBV4-2 and TRBJ2-3, with 8 bases that match TRBD2. V was pared by 4 bases and J by 2 bases, with 5 bases of the junction left unmatched. Germline values: CDR1 LGHNA, CDR2 YNFKEQ. This CDR3 is built from 15 residues. The CDR3, as DNA: TGTGCCAGCAGCCGACGTAGCGGGACCACAGATACGCAGTATTTT. This gives the protein CASSRRSGTTDTQYF.

This chain connects TRBV7-2 to TRBJ2-4, with D perhaps matching TRBD2 (5 bases). Germline-derived CDR1 and CDR2 are SGHTA and FQGNSA. The germline V and J ends were trimmed by 0 bases and 5 bases, with 8 bases remaining between them. This CDR3 is built from 14 residues. This CDR3 reads CASSLAGVQNIQYF. CDR3 in DNA: TGTGCCAGCAGCTTAGCCGGGGTCCAAAACATTCAGTACTTC.

The gene calls are TRBV11-3 and TRBJ2-1; D is uncertain. CDR1 is SGHNT, CDR2 YENEEA, per germline. Trimming pared 2 bases from V and 9 bases from J, leaving 11 bases between. This CDR3 is built from 13 residues. The CDR3 here is CASSLSPSGEQFF. CDR3 DNA: TGTGCCAGCAGCTTAAGTCCATCAGGTGAGCAGTTCTTC.

The chain recombines TRBV4-3 with TRBJ1-4; TRBD1 might be the D (5 bases). V was shortened by 8 bases and J by 6 bases, with 13 bases between the two germline ends. The V gene's germline CDR1 is LGHNA and CDR2 YSLEER. The CDR3 spans 13 residues. The chain's CDR3 is CASAGGLHEKLFF. DNA of the CDR3: TGCGCCAGCGCGGGGGGACTTCATGAAAAACTGTTTTTT.

The rearrangement uses TRBV4-1 and TRBJ2-7; TRBD2 agrees at 8 bases. The J segment lost 2 bases and the V segment lost 1 base, leaving 4 bases of the junction unmatched. From germline, CDR1 is MGHRA and CDR2 YSYEKL. The CDR3 runs 15 residues. CDR3: CASSQGLATAYEQYF. DNA for the CDR3: TGCGCCAGCAGCCAAGGACTAGCGACAGCCTACGAGCAGTACTTC.

This chain uses TRBV7-8 with TRBJ2-6; possibly TRBD2 for D (6 bases). Trimming took off 5 bases at V and 0 bases at J, with 11 bases between the two ends. CDR1 and CDR2 from the germline V gene are SGHVS and FQNEAQ. This CDR3 has 16 amino acids. Here the CDR3 reads CASSLVRGSGANVLTF. CDR3 bases: TGTGCCAGCAGCCTCGTGCGGGGCTCTGGGGCCAACGTCCTGACTTTC.